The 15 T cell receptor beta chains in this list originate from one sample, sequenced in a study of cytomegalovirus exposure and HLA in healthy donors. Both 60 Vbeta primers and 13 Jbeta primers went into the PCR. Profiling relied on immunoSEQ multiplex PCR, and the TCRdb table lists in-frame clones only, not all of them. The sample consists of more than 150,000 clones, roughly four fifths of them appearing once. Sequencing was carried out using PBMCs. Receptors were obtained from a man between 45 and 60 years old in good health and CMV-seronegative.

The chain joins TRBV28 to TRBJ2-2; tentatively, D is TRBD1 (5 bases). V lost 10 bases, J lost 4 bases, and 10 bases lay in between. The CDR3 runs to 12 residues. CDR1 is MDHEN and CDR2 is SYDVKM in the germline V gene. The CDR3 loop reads CATLRGTGELFF. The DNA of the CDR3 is TGTGCCACGCTAAGGGGCACCGGGGAGCTGTTTTTT.

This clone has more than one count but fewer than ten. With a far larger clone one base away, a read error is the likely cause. CDR3 bases: TGCGCCAGCAGCCAAGATTCGGAGAGCTCCTACAATGAGCAGTACTTC. Translation: CASSQDSESSYNEQYF. V and J are TRBV4-3 and TRBJ2-7; no firm D call. CDR3 length: 16 residues. V was pared by 0 bases and J by 7 bases, with 19 bases between. The germline V gene encodes CDR1 LGHNA and CDR2 YSLEER.

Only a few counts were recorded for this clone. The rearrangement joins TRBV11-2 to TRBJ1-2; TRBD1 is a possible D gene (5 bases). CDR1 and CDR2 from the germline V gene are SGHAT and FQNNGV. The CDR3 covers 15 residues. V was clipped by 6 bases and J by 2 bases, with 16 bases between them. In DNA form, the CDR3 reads TGTGCCAGCAGTCTCCAGGAGGGGTGGAACTATGGCTACACCTTC. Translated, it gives CASSLQEGWNYGYTF.

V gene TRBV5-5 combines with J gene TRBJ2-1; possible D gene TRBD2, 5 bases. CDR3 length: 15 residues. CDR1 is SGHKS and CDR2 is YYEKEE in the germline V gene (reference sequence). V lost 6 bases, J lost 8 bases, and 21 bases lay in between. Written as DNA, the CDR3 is TGTGCCAGCAACGGGGATCTTACAGTACGTTATGAGCAGTTCTTC. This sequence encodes CASNGDLTVRYEQFF.

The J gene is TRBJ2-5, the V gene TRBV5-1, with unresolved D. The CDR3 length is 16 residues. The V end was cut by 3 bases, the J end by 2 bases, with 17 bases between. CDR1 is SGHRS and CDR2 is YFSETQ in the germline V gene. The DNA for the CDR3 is TGCGCCAGCAGCTCCACCACCAATCAGGTACAAGAGACCCAGTACTTC. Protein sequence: CASSSTTNQVQETQYF.

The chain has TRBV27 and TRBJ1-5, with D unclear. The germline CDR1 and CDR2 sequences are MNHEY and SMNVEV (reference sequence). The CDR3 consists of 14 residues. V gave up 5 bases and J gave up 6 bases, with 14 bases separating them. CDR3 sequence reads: CASSPIGGGQPQHF. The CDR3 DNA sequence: TGTGCCAGCAGTCCCATCGGCGGAGGTCAGCCCCAGCATTTT.

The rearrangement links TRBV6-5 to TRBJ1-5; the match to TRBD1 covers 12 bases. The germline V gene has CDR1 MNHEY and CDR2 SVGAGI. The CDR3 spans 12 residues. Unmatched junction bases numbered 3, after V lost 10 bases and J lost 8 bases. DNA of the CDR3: TGTGCCACCGGGACAGGGGGCAAGCCCCAGCATTTT. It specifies CATGTGGKPQHF.

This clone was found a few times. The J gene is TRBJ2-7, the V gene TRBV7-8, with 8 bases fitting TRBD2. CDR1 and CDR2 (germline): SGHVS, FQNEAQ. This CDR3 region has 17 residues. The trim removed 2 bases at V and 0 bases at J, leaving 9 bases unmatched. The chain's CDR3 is CASSLSGLAGLSYEQYF. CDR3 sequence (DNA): TGTGCCAGCAGCTTATCGGGTCTAGCGGGCCTCTCCTACGAGCAGTACTTC.

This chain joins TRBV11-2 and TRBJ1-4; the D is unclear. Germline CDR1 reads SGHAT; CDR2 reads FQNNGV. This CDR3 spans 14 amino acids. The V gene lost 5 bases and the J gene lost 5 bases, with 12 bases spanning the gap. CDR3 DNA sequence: TGTGCCAGCAGCAATCCGGGGTCAAATGAAAAACTGTTTTTT. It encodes CASSNPGSNEKLFF.

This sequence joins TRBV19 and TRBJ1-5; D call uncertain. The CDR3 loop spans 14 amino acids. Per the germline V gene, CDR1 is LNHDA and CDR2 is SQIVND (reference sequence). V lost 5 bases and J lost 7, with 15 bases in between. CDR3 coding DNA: TGTGCCAGTAGTTTTCACGGGGTAGGACAGCCCCAGCATTTT. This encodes CASSFHGVGQPQHF. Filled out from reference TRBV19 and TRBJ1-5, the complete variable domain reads DGGITQSPKYLFRKEGQNVTLSCEQNLNHDAMYWYRQDPGQGLRLIYYSQIVNDFQKGDIAEGYSVSREKKESFPLTVTSAQKNPTAFYLCASSFHGVGQPQHFGDGTRLSIL.

The CDR3 coding sequence is TGTGCCAGCAGCTTACGTGTCGAGAGCTCCTACAATGAGCAGTTCTTC. Translating gives CASSLRVESSYNEQFF. The chain uses TRBV7-3 and TRBJ2-1, with unresolved D. There are 16 residues in the CDR3. V lost 2 bases, J lost 0 bases, and 11 bases lay in between. Germline values: CDR1 SGHTA, CDR2 FQGTGA.

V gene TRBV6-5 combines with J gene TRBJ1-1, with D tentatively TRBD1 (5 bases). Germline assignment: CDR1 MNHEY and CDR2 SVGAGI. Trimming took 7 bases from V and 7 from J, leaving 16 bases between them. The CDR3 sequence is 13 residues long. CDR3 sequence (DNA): TGTGCCAGCACCACCCTATACGGGGGTGAAGCTTTCTTT. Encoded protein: CASTTLYGGEAFF.

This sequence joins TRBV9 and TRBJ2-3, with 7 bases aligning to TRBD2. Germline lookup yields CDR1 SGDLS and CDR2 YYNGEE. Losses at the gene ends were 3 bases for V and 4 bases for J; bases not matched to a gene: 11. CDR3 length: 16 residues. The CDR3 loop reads CASSAFGGGAPDTQYF. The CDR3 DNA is TGTGCCAGCAGCGCCTTCGGGGGAGGGGCCCCAGATACGCAGTATTTT.

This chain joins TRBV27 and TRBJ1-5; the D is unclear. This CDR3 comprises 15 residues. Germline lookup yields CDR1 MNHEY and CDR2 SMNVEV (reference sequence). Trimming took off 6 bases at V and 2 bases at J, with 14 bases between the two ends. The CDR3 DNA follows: TGTGCCAGCAGAGAACTCGGGGATGGCAATCAGCCCCAGCATTTT. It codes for CASRELGDGNQPQHF.

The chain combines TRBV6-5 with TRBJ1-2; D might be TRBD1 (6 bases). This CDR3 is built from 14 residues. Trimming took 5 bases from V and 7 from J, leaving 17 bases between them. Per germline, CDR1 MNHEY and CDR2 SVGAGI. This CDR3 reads CASSPPTGNGGYTF. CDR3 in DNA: TGTGCCAGCAGTCCCCCGACAGGAAATGGTGGCTACACCTTC.